What follows are 22 T cell receptor beta chains derived from one specimen sequenced in a study of metastatic and nonmetastatic thyroid tumors. TCRdb called clones again from the PCR reads with MiXCR. The sample carries roughly 20,000 clones, around 16% recorded once. Thyroid surgery had not been preceded by any treatment in any patient. The source material was tumor tissue. These receptors all stem from a female donor with papillary thyroid cancer or a benign thyroid nodule (not recorded which). Some clones in this sample may be carry-over from other donors' samples.

Many counts were recorded for this clone. This sample also contains other DNA sequences that code for the same CDR3. The genes are TRBV6-1 and TRBJ1-5; D may be TRBD1 (5 bases). The germline V gene has CDR1 MNHNS and CDR2 SASEGT. This CDR3 has 15 amino acids. V was cut by 11 bases and J by 0 bases, with 17 bases left in between. This chain's CDR3 is CAAVGALISNQPQHF. The CDR3, as DNA: TGTGCCGCCGTCGGGGCACTTATTAGCAATCAGCCCCAGCATTTT.

This clone was seen at least ten times. CDR3 in DNA: TGCGCCAGCAGCCCCGCGGGCAGGTCCGACAATGAGCAGTTCTTC. It yields the protein CASSPAGRSDNEQFF. The chain carries TRBV5-1 and TRBJ2-1; TRBD2 might be the D (5 bases). V lost 4 bases, J lost 5 bases, and 16 bases lay in between. Germline assignment: CDR1 SGHRS and CDR2 YFSETQ. The CDR3 spans 15 residues.

This clone is deemed medium-sized. The chain links TRBV27 to TRBJ1-2, with D perhaps TRBD1 (6 bases). V lost 0 bases, J lost 7 bases, and 12 bases lay in between. Germline V gene sequence: CDR1 MNHEY, CDR2 SMNVEV (reference sequence). CDR3 length: 14 amino acids. The CDR3 DNA reads TGTGCCAGCAGTTTATCAGGGGGGCGCGGTGGCTACACCTTC. Translated, it gives CASSLSGGRGGYTF.

This clone has ten or more counts. The chain recombines TRBV15 with TRBJ1-5; possibly TRBD1 for D (5 bases). CDR3 length: 14 residues. The germline V and J ends were trimmed by 5 bases and 5 bases, with 13 bases remaining between them. The germline V gene has CDR1 LNHNV and CDR2 YYDKDF (reference sequence). This chain's CDR3 is CATSPGWGDQPQHF. CDR3 DNA: TGTGCCACCAGCCCCGGTTGGGGGGATCAGCCCCAGCATTTT.

This clone has at least ten counts. This chain joins TRBV2 and TRBJ2-5; 9 nucleotides line up with TRBD2. Germline lookup yields CDR1 SNHLY and CDR2 FYNNEI. J was trimmed by 2 bases and V by 1 base; bases with no gene match: 5. The CDR3 has 16 residues. The CDR3 DNA sequence: TGTGCCAGCAGTGAAGGGACTAGCGCTGGGCAAGAGACCCAGTACTTC. Protein product: CASSEGTSAGQETQYF.

In its sample, this clone was seen many times. The chain combines TRBV20-1 with TRBJ2-1; 9 nucleotides line up with TRBD2. The V segment lost 6 bases and the J segment 5 bases; nucleotides outside the gene matches: 23. The CDR3 has 19 residues. Germline CDR1 is DFQATT and CDR2 is SNEGSKA (reference sequence). The DNA of the CDR3 is TGCAGTGCCCCCCCCCTGTTGCTAGCGGGGTTGCAGTTTGACAATGAGCAGTTCTTC. Translated: CSAPPLLLAGLQFDNEQFF.

This clone was observed at least ten times. The V and J genes are TRBV5-1 and TRBJ1-1; tentative D call: TRBD1 (6 bases). Germline CDR1 SGHRS, CDR2 YFSETQ. There are 16 residues in the CDR3. V was shortened by 1 base and J by 4 bases, with 17 bases between the two germline ends. In DNA form, the CDR3 reads TGCGCCAGCAGCTTGTTTCCGGGGGCGTCAGGCACTGAAGCTTTCTTT. This gives the protein CASSLFPGASGTEAFF.

This clone was observed many times. This sequence joins TRBV3-1 and TRBJ2-1; TRBD2 agrees at 12 bases. Trimming cost V 4 bases and J 5 bases; bases outside gene matches: 6. Germline CDR1 and CDR2: LGHDT and YNNKEL (reference sequence). This CDR3 is 16 amino acids long. The DNA of the CDR3 is TGTGCCAGCAGCCGCCTCGGGACTAGCGGGCACAATGAGCAGTTCTTC. Protein: CASSRLGTSGHNEQFF.

To note about this clone: The junction departs from the called germline gene at one end, perhaps through a read error. The chain employs TRBV5-1 and TRBJ2-2; maybe TRBD2 (5 bases). Germline V gives CDR1 SGHRS, CDR2 YFSETQ. The CDR3 consists of 17 residues. Written as DNA, the CDR3 is TGCGCCATCAGCCCCCTACTGGCCGGGGTTATGACCTGGGAGCTGTTTTTT. Residues: CAISPLLAGVMTWELFF.

The chain uses TRBV12-3 or TRBV12-4 and TRBJ1-1; D uncertain. This CDR3 is built from 14 residues. Trimming shortened V by 7 bases and J by 1 base, and 13 bases separated the two germline ends. CDR3: CASIVGEGNTEAFF. CDR3 in DNA: TGTGCCAGCATAGTTGGGGAGGGGAACACTGAAGCTTTCTTT.

The sample holds many counts of this clone. This rearrangement joins TRBV5-1 to TRBJ2-1; D gene unclear. CDR3 length: 15 residues. CDR1 SGHRS and CDR2 YFSETQ come from the germline V gene. Trimming took 3 bases from V and 0 from J, leaving 10 bases between them. This CDR3 reads CASSSHPSSYNEQFF. The CDR3 region has the DNA TGCGCCAGCAGCTCCCATCCGAGCTCCTACAATGAGCAGTTCTTC.

This clone has a count of ten or more. This chain links TRBV7-3 with TRBJ2-1; either TRBD1 or TRBD2 may fit D (5 bases each). Trimming took off 1 base at V and 0 bases at J, with 7 bases between the two ends. The germline V gene encodes CDR1 SGHTA and CDR2 FQGTGA. This CDR3 has 15 residues. CDR3 coding DNA: TGTGCCAGCAGCTTAAAGGGGAGCTCCTACAATGAGCAGTTCTTC. This codes for CASSLKGSSYNEQFF.

Of note for this clone: Possible read error: a much larger clone is one base away. This chain connects TRBV13 to TRBJ2-1; 9 bases are a match to TRBD2. The V and J ends lost 0 bases and 6 bases, in that order; junction bases with no gene match: 6. This CDR3 has 16 residues. Germline CDR1 PRHDT, CDR2 FYEKMQ (reference sequence). The CDR3 spells CASSLGIAGVCNEQFF. The CDR3 nucleotides are TGTGCCAGCAGCTTAGGGATAGCGGGGGTCTGCAATGAGCAGTTCTTC.

This clone has ten or more counts. This rearrangement joins TRBV11-3 to TRBJ2-7; D gene uncertain. Germline V gene sequence: CDR1 SGHNT, CDR2 YENEEA. Trimming removed 0 bases from V and 6 bases from J, with 6 bases in between. CDR3 length equals 12 residues. The CDR3 DNA follows: TGTGCCAGCAGCTTAGATACGGCCGAGCAGTACTTC. Its translation is CASSLDTAEQYF.

By share, this clone ranks as medium-sized. The chain links TRBV12-3 or TRBV12-4 to TRBJ2-7; no clear D gene. V lost 6 bases and J lost 3, with 18 bases in between. CDR3 size: 15 residues. For the CDR3, the DNA is TGTGCCAGCAGAATTGACACCACGAGTAACTACGAGCAGTACTTC. This encodes CASRIDTTSNYEQYF.

This clone was seen a handful of times. The chain carries TRBV27 and TRBJ2-1; D gene ambiguous. Germline CDR1 and CDR2: MNHEY and SMNVEV (reference sequence). CDR3 length: 13 amino acids. Deletions cut 6 bases from V and 4 bases from J, with 10 bases between. CDR3 amino acids: CASRKREYNEQFF. The CDR3 DNA reads TGTGCCAGCAGGAAAAGGGAATACAATGAGCAGTTCTTC.

This clone showed up just a few times. With a much larger clone just one base away, this may be a read error. The genes are TRBV4-1 and TRBJ1-2, with a tentative D call TRBD1 (5 bases). The germline CDR1 and CDR2 sequences are MGHRA and YSYEKL. The length of the CDR3 is 15 residues. Trimming removed 4 bases from V and 8 bases from J, with 20 bases in between. CDR3 sequence reads: CASSLGDVGTRGYTF. CDR3 DNA: TGCGCCAGCAGCCTAGGTGACGTGGGGACGCGAGGCTACACCTTC.

Many counts were recorded for this clone. This sample includes further DNA sequences coding for the same CDR3. CDR3 sequence: CASSQGLGGRLDNEQFF. As DNA, the CDR3 is TGCGCCAGCAGCCAAGGATTAGGGGGCCGCCTCGACAATGAGCAGTTCTTC. The genes are TRBV4-1 and TRBJ2-1, with 7 nucleotides matching TRBD1. CDR1 and CDR2 from the germline V gene are MGHRA and YSYEKL. The V gene end was trimmed by 1 base and the J gene end by 5 bases; junction bases not matched to a gene: 11. The CDR3 runs 17 residues.

This clone was seen ten or more times. The gene calls are TRBV28 and TRBJ1-2, with no clear D. The CDR3 sequence is 15 residues long. Germline CDR1 MDHEN, CDR2 SYDVKM. V was pared by 5 bases and J by 4 bases, with 17 bases between. CDR3 coding DNA: TGTGCCAGCAGTCCCTCGGGCTTAAGCGGCTATGGCTACACCTTC. This translates into CASSPSGLSGYGYTF.

Judged by abundance, this clone is medium-sized. The chain uses TRBV28 and TRBJ2-7, with 10 bases matching TRBD2. Germline trimming cut 6 bases from V and 3 bases from J; bases unmatched to any gene: 5. The CDR3 extends over 14 amino acids. Germline assignment: CDR1 MDHEN and CDR2 SYDVKM. CDR3 nucleotides: TGTGCCAGCAGAACCGGGACTAGCGTCTACGAGCAGTACTTC. Protein: CASRTGTSVYEQYF.

This clone was counted at least ten times. This chain connects TRBV5-1 to TRBJ2-3; D might be TRBD2 (6 bases). The germline V gene has CDR1 SGHRS and CDR2 YFSETQ. CDR3 size: 14 residues. The ends were cut back, 1 base at V and 4 bases at J, with 10 bases in the middle. CDR3 region: CASSLTRLADTQYF. The CDR3 coding sequence is TGCGCCAGCAGCTTGACGAGACTAGCAGATACGCAGTATTTT.

This clone occurred many times. The V gene is TRBV7-2, the J gene TRBJ1-5; a weak D match, TRBD1 (5 bases). The CDR3 contains 15 residues. Deletions cut 1 base from V and 6 bases from J, with 13 bases between. Germline lookup yields CDR1 SGHTA and CDR2 FQGNSA. CDR3 sequence: CASSLVSQGGQPQHF. CDR3 nucleotide sequence: TGTGCCAGCAGCTTAGTCAGCCAGGGAGGTCAGCCCCAGCATTTT. The variable domain in full, completed from reference TRBV7-2 and TRBJ1-5, reads GAGVSQSPSNKVTEKGKDVELRCDPISGHTALYWYRQSLGQGLEFLIYFQGNSAPDKSGLPSDRFSAERTGGSVSTLTIQRTQQEDSAVYLCASSLVSQGGQPQHFGDGTRLSIL.